This TCR beta chain was found in a study of shared clonotypes between healthy human individuals. V was cut by 0 bases and J by 5 bases, with 20 bases left in between. The CDR3 totals 18 residues. CDR1 is LNHNV, CDR2 YYDKDF, per germline (reference sequence). Clones were sequenced by immunoSEQ multiplex PCR, and TCRdb holds only the in-frame ones, with some missing. The data contain about 680,000 clones, roughly nine tenths of them seen just once; the ten biggest clones take up approximately 22%. Naive CD8 isolation took CD45RO-negative cells positively selected for CCR7 and excluded terminally differentiated effector memory CD45RA+ cells.

Input material: naive CD8+ T cells sorted from blood. The J gene is TRBJ1-5, the V gene TRBV15; D is undetermined. The receptor comes from a man aged 25-40 years in good health. CDR3 coding DNA: TGTGCCACCAGCAGAGATCTAGGACCCCCGCCGTTGGATCAGCCCCAGCATTTT. It is translated as CATSRDLGPPPLDQPQHF.